This TCR beta chain was found in a study of blood T cell repertoires in COVID-19. Turning to the study itself: T cells, B-cell-depleted T cells, or PBMCs supplied cDNA or gDNA.

CDR1 KGHSH and CDR2 LQKENI come from the germline V gene. Trimming took off 1 base at V and 6 bases at J, with 7 bases between the two ends. The length of the CDR3 is 13 residues. In the original analysis: Reference gene primer amplification gave nucleated cell count estimates. The assay was immunoSEQ multiplex PCR, and TCRdb's table has in-frame clones only and misses some. V, J and clone size are those of that table, while D and trimming were read from the DNA. The data contain around 180,000 clones, around 87% of them singletons. The V call is TRBV18, the J call TRBJ2-1; no definite D call. The sequenced sample was peripheral blood. This clonotype was sampled from a woman in her 30s with active or convalescent COVID-19. The CDR3 region has the DNA TGTGCCAGCTCACCACGGGCCATCAATGAGCAGTTCTTC. Residues: CASSPRAINEQFF.